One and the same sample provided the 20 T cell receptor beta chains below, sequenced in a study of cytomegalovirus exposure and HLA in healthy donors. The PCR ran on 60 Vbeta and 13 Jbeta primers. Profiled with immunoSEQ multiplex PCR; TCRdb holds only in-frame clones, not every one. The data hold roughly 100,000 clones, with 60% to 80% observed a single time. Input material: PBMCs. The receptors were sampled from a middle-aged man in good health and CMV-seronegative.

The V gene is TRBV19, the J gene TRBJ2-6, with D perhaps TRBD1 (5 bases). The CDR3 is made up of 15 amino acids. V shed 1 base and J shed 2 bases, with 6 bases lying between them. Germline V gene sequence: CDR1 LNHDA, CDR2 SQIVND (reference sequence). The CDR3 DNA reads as TGTGCCAGTAGTATAGGGGGCGCTGGGGCCAACGTCCTGACTTTC. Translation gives CASSIGGAGANVLTF.

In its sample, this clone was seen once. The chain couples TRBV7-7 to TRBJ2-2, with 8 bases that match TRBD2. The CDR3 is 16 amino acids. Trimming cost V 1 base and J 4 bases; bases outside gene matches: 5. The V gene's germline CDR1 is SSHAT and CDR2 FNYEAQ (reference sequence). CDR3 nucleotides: TGTGCCAGCAGCTTAGGGACTAGCCCTGGCACCGGGGAGCTGTTTTTT. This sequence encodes CASSLGTSPGTGELFF. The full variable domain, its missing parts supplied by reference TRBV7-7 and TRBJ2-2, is GAGVSQSPRYKVTKRGQDVTLRCDPISSHATLYWYQQALGQGPEFLTYFNYEAQPDKSGLPSDRFSAERPEGSISTLTIQRTEQRDSAMYRCASSLGTSPGTGELFFGEGSRLTVL.

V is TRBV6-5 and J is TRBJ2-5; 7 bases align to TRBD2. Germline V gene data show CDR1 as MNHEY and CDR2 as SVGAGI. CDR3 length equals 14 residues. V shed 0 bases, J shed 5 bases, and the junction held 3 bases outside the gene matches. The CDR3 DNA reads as TGTGCCAGCAGTTACTCGCGGGGAGGGGAGACCCAGTACTTC. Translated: CASSYSRGGETQYF.

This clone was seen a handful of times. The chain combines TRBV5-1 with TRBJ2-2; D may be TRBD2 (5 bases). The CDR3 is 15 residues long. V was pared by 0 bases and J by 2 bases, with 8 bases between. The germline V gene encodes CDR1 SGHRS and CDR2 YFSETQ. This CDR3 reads CASSLGRTNTGELFF. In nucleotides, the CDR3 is TGCGCCAGCAGCTTGGGACGGACTAACACCGGGGAGCTGTTTTTT.

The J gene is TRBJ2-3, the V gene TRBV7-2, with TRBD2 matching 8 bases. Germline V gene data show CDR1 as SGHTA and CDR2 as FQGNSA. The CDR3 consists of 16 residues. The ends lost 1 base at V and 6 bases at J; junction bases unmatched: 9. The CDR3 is CASSLVGRGAGDTQYF. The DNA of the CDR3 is TGTGCCAGCAGCTTAGTTGGGCGGGGGGCAGGGGATACGCAGTATTTT.

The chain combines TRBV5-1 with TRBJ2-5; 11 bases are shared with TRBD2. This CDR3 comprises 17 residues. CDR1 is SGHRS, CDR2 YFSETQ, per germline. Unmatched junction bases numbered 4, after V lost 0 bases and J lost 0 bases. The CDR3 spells CASSLGTSGGYQETQYF. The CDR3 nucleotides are TGCGCCAGCAGCTTGGGAACTAGCGGGGGCTACCAAGAGACCCAGTACTTC. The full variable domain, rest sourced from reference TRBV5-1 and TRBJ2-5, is KAGVTQTPRYLIKTRGQQVTLSCSPISGHRSVSWYQQTPGQGLQFLFEYFSETQRNKGNFPGRFSGRQFSNSRSEMNVSTLELGDSALYLCASSLGTSGGYQETQYFGPGTRLLVL.

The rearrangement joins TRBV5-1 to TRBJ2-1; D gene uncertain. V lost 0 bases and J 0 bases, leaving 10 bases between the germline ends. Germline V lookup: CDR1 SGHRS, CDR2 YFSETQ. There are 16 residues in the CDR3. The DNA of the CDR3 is TGCGCCAGCAGCTTGGATCCAGACTCCTCCTACAATGAGCAGTTCTTC. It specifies CASSLDPDSSYNEQFF.

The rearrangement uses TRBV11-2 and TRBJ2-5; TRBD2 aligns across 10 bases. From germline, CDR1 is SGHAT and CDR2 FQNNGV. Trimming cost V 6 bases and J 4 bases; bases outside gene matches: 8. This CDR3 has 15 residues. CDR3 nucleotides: TGTGCCAGCAGACCCGGACTAGCGGCATTAGAGACCCAGTACTTC. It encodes CASRPGLAALETQYF.

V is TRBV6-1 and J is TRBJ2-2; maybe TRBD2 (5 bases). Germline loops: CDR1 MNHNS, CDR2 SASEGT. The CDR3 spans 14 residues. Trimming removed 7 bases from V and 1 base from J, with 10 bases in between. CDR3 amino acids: CASKGRGNTGELFF. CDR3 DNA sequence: TGTGCCAGCAAAGGACGGGGGAACACCGGGGAGCTGTTTTTT.

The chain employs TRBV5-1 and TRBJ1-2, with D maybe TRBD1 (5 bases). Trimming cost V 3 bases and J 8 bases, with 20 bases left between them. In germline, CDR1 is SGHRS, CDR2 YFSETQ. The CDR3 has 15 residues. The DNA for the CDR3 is TGCGCCAGCAGCTCGGGACTCCCCCGACGGCGGGGCTACACCTTC. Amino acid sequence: CASSSGLPRRRGYTF. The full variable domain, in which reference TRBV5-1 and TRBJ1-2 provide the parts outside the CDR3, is KAGVTQTPRYLIKTRGQQVTLSCSPISGHRSVSWYQQTPGQGLQFLFEYFSETQRNKGNFPGRFSGRQFSNSRSEMNVSTLELGDSALYLCASSSGLPRRRGYTFGSGTRLTVV.

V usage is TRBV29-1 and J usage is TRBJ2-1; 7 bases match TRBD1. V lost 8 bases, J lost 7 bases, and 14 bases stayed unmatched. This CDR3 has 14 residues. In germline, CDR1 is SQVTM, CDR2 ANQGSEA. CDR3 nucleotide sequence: TGCAGCCTCGCCAGAGGGGGCCAGGATAATGAGCAGTTCTTC. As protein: CSLARGGQDNEQFF.

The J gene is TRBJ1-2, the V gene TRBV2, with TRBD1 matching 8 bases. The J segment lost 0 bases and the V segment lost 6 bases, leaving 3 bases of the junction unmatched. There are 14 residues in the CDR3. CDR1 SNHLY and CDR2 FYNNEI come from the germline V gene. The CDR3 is CASREDRANYGYTF. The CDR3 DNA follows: TGTGCCAGCAGGGAGGACAGGGCTAACTATGGCTACACCTTC.

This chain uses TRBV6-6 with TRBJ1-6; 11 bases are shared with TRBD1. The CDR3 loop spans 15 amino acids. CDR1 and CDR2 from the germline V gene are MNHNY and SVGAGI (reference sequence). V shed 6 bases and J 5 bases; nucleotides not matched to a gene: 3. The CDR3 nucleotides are TGTGCCAGCAGGAAGGGACAGGGGGATAATTCACCCCTCCACTTT. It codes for CASRKGQGDNSPLHF.

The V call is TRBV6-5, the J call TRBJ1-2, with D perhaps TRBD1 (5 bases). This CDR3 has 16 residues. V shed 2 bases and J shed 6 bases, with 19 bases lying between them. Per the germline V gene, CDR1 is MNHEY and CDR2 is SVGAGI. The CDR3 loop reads CASSYAPGRGVHGYTF. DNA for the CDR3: TGTGCCAGCAGTTACGCACCGGGGCGGGGGGTTCATGGCTACACCTTC.

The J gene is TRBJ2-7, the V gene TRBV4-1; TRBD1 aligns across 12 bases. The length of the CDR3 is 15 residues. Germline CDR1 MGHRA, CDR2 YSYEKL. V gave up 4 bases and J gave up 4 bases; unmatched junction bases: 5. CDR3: CASSPEGQGAYEQYF. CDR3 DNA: TGCGCCAGCAGCCCTGAGGGACAGGGGGCATACGAGCAGTACTTC.

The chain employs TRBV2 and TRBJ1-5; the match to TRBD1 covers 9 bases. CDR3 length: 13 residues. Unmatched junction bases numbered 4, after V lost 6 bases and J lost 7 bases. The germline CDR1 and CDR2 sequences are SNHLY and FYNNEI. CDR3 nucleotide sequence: TGTGCCAGCAGCGGACAGGGGAACCAGCCCCAGCATTTT. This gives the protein CASSGQGNQPQHF. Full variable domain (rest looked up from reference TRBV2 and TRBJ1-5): EPEVTQTPSHQVTQMGQEVILRCVPISNHLYFYWYRQILGQKVEFLVSFYNNEISEKSEIFDDQFSVERPDGSNFTLKIRSTKLEDSAMYFCASSGQGNQPQHFGDGTRLSIL.

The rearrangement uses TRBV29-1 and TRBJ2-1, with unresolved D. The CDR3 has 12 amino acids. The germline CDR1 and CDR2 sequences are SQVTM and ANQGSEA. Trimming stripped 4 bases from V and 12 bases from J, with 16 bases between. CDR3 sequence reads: CSVAYDRLRQFF. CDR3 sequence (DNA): TGCAGCGTTGCCTATGATCGTCTTAGGCAGTTCTTC.

CDR3: CASKSAQTDTQYF. The CDR3 DNA follows: TGTGCCAGCAAGTCGGCACAGACAGATACGCAGTATTTT. The gene calls are TRBV6-1 and TRBJ2-3; D gene ambiguous. The germline gives CDR1 MNHNS, CDR2 SASEGT. The length of the CDR3 is 13 residues. V shed 7 bases and J shed 3 bases, with 11 bases lying between them.

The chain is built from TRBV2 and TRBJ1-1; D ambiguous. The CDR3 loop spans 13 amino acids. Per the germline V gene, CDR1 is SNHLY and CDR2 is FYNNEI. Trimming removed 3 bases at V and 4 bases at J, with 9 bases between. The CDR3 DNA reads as TGTGCCAGCAGTGATCATGGGAGCACTGAAGCTTTCTTT. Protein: CASSDHGSTEAFF.

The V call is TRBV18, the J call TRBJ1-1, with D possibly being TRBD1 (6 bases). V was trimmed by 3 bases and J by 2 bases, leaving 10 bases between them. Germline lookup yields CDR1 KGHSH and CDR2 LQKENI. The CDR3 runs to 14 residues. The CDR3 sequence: CASSPSGANTEAFF. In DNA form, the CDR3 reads TGTGCCAGCTCACCGTCAGGGGCAAACACTGAAGCTTTCTTT. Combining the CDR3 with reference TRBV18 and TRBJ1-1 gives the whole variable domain NAGVMQNPRHLVRRRGQEARLRCSPMKGHSHVYWYRQLPEEGLKFMVYLQKENIIDESGMPKERFSAEFPKEGPSILRIQQVVRGDSAAYFCASSPSGANTEAFFGQGTRLTVV.